This entry lists 29 T cell receptor beta chains sequenced from one sample in a study of graft-versus-host responses after intestinal transplantation. Sequenced by immunoSEQ multiplex PCR; TCRdb stores in-frame clones only, minus some. The table includes 120,000 or so clones, just under 95% detected once. No antigens are known for them. The sample in question was unstimulated CD8+ T cells sorted from spleen or lymph node cells, obtained before intestinal transplant. The receptors here all came from a human donor who received an intestinal transplant.

This sequence joins TRBV9 and TRBJ2-1, with 9 bases matching TRBD2. Germline lookup yields CDR1 SGDLS and CDR2 YYNGEE. The CDR3 is 19 residues long. Unmatched junction bases numbered 14, after V lost 0 bases and J lost 4 bases. The chain's CDR3 is CASSVVAGGSGRRYNEQFF. CDR3 sequence (DNA): TGTGCCAGCAGCGTAGTTGCGGGCGGTAGCGGGAGAAGGTACAATGAGCAGTTCTTC.

The rearrangement links TRBV6-5 to TRBJ2-1, with D hard to call. The length of the CDR3 is 16 residues. Per the germline V gene, CDR1 is MNHEY and CDR2 is SVGAGI. Trimming cost V 2 bases and J 8 bases, with 19 bases left between them. This CDR3 reads CASSYLPGFDGDEQFF. The CDR3 DNA reads as TGTGCCAGCAGTTACCTCCCAGGATTCGATGGCGATGAGCAGTTCTTC.

The genes are TRBV27 and TRBJ1-1; D remains unclear. The CDR3 spans 14 residues. Germline V CDR1 and CDR2: MNHEY, SMNVEV (reference sequence). V was clipped by 7 bases and J by 1 base, with 13 bases between them. CDR3 sequence reads: CASTNSFGNTEAFF. CDR3 sequence (DNA): TGTGCCAGCACAAACTCGTTTGGGAACACTGAAGCTTTCTTT.

The chain is built from TRBV5-1 and TRBJ2-1; the match to TRBD2 covers 11 bases. Germline values: CDR1 SGHRS, CDR2 YFSETQ. CDR3 length: 17 residues. The V and J ends lost 2 bases and 2 bases, in that order; junction bases with no gene match: 6. The CDR3 region is CASSLGLTSGTYNEQFF. CDR3 coding DNA: TGCGCCAGCAGCTTAGGTTTGACTAGCGGGACCTACAATGAGCAGTTCTTC.

This clone showed up just once. This chain connects TRBV5-1 to TRBJ2-7; 8 nucleotides align to TRBD1. This CDR3 has 13 residues. CDR1 SGHRS and CDR2 YFSETQ come from the germline V gene. The J segment lost 5 bases and the V segment lost 6 bases, leaving 7 bases of the junction unmatched. CDR3 residues: CASTDRASNEQYF. In DNA form, the CDR3 reads TGCGCCAGCACGGACAGGGCATCAAACGAGCAGTACTTC. Using reference TRBV5-1 and TRBJ2-7 for the parts outside the CDR3, the full variable domain is KAGVTQTPRYLIKTRGQQVTLSCSPISGHRSVSWYQQTPGQGLQFLFEYFSETQRNKGNFPGRFSGRQFSNSRSEMNVSTLELGDSALYLCASTDRASNEQYFGPGTRLTVT.

This CDR3 is CASSHQGLAGQYEQYF. The CDR3 nucleotides read TGCGCCAGCAGCCACCAGGGGCTAGCGGGACAGTACGAGCAGTACTTC. The chain combines TRBV4-1 with TRBJ2-7, with 9 bases fitting TRBD2. The germline V gene has CDR1 MGHRA and CDR2 YSYEKL. There are 16 residues in the CDR3. V gave up 3 bases and J gave up 4 bases; unmatched junction bases: 10.

This CDR3 reads CASSERTDYGYTF. CDR3 DNA: TGTGCCAGCAGTGAACGGACAGACTATGGCTACACCTTC. This sequence joins TRBV25-1 and TRBJ1-2; TRBD1 might be the D (6 bases). CDR3 size: 13 residues. V shed 2 bases and J shed 3 bases, with 7 bases lying between them. Germline values: CDR1 MGHDK, CDR2 SYGVNS.

V gene TRBV4-1 combines with J gene TRBJ1-5; a possible D gene is TRBD1 (5 bases). CDR3 length: 18 residues. Per germline, CDR1 MGHRA and CDR2 YSYEKL. Trimming took 4 bases from V and 4 from J, leaving 23 bases between them. The CDR3 bases are TGCGCCAGCAGCCGAGATACACGGGACTATTCTCAGAATCAGCCCCAGCATTTT. Amino acids: CASSRDTRDYSQNQPQHF.

The chain couples TRBV30 to TRBJ2-1; maybe TRBD1 (5 bases). Trimming removed 5 bases at V and 6 bases at J, with 11 bases between. This CDR3 has 12 residues. Germline-derived CDR1 and CDR2 are GTSNPN and SVGIG (reference sequence). The CDR3 sequence is CAWEGDFNEQFF. The CDR3 bases are TGTGCCTGGGAAGGGGATTTCAATGAGCAGTTCTTC.

The chain recombines TRBV5-1 with TRBJ2-7; 10 positions match TRBD2. Germline V lookup: CDR1 SGHRS, CDR2 YFSETQ. After removal of 4 bases from V and 4 bases from J, the junction contained 5 bases not matched to a gene. This CDR3 comprises 14 residues. The CDR3 loop reads CASSPSGSRYEQYF. CDR3 DNA sequence: TGCGCCAGCAGCCCTAGCGGGAGCAGATACGAGCAGTACTTC.

This chain joins TRBV9 and TRBJ2-5; no firm D call. The germline gives CDR1 SGDLS, CDR2 YYNGEE. V shed 5 bases and J shed 5 bases, with 13 bases lying between them. This CDR3 has 13 amino acids. Here the CDR3 reads CASSSPHLETQYF. CDR3 nucleotide sequence: TGTGCCAGCAGTTCACCACATCTTGAGACCCAGTACTTC.

The J gene is TRBJ2-1, the V gene TRBV5-8; D is uncertain. The V end lost 0 bases, the J end lost 10 bases, and 8 bases lay between the germline ends. The germline CDR1 and CDR2 sequences are SGHTS and YDEGEE. CDR3 length equals 12 residues. The CDR3 spells CASSLAFGEQFF. CDR3 coding DNA: TGTGCCAGCAGCTTGGCATTCGGAGAGCAGTTCTTC.

This chain links TRBV12-5 with TRBJ2-7; D ambiguous. With 4 bases removed from V and 5 bases from J, the gap between germline ends came to 3 bases. Germline-derived CDR1 and CDR2 are LGHNT and FRNRAP. CDR3 size: 10 residues. The CDR3 region has the DNA TGTGCTAGTGGTTGGGACGAGCAGTACTTC. It is translated as CASGWDEQYF.

A word on this clone: Mismatch with germline at one junction end may stem from a read error. The chain links TRBV7-3 to TRBJ2-1; D is tentatively TRBD1 or TRBD2 (5 bases each). The CDR3 runs 17 residues. Germline CDR1 is SGHTA and CDR2 is FQGTGA. CDR3 DNA sequence: TGTGCCAGCAGCTTAAACCCCGGGACGGACTCCCACAATGAGCAGTTCTTC. It encodes CASSLNPGTDSHNEQFF.

The chain recombines TRBV27 with TRBJ1-5, with D hard to call. V was pared by 3 bases and J by 4 bases, with 7 bases between. The germline V gene encodes CDR1 MNHEY and CDR2 SMNVEV (reference sequence). The CDR3 totals 13 residues. The CDR3 reads CASSLDPNQPQHF. CDR3 DNA: TGTGCCAGCAGTTTGGACCCAAATCAGCCCCAGCATTTT.

V and J are TRBV5-6 and TRBJ2-7, with 7 nucleotides matching TRBD1. The CDR3 is 14 residues long. Germline CDR1 reads SGHDT; CDR2 reads YYEEEE. V was clipped by 4 bases and J by 4 bases; unmatched bases: 8. The CDR3 protein is CASSPDRVKYEQYF. The CDR3 nucleotides are TGTGCCAGCAGCCCTGACAGGGTGAAGTACGAGCAGTACTTC.

This chain connects TRBV19 to TRBJ2-3; maybe TRBD2 (7 bases). This CDR3 comprises 15 residues. V lost 2 bases and J 1 base, leaving 10 bases between the germline ends. Germline CDR1 LNHDA, CDR2 SQIVND (reference sequence). This CDR3 reads CASSIWEGGTDTQYF. CDR3 DNA: TGTGCCAGTAGTATATGGGAGGGGGGCACAGATACGCAGTATTTT. Complete variable domain (other parts from reference TRBV19 and TRBJ2-3): DGGITQSPKYLFRKEGQNVTLSCEQNLNHDAMYWYRQDPGQGLRLIYYSQIVNDFQKGDIAEGYSVSREKKESFPLTVTSAQKNPTAFYLCASSIWEGGTDTQYFGPGTRLTVL.

The CDR3 DNA sequence: TGTGCCAGCTATGAGGGGACAGGGTTTGGTCAGCCCCAGCATTTT. Translated, it gives CASYEGTGFGQPQHF. The J gene is TRBJ1-5, the V gene TRBV28, with 9 bases fitting TRBD1. Germline trimming cut 8 bases from V and 6 bases from J; bases unmatched to any gene: 11. Germline V gene data show CDR1 as MDHEN and CDR2 as SYDVKM. CDR3 length: 15 residues. The variable domain in full, with the rest retrieved from reference TRBV28 and TRBJ1-5, is DVKVTQSSRYLVKRTGEKVFLECVQDMDHENMFWYRQDPGLGLRLIYFSYDVKMKEKGDIPEGYSVSREKKERFSLILESASTNQTSMYLCASYEGTGFGQPQHFGDGTRLSIL.

The chain has TRBV27 and TRBJ2-7, with D maybe TRBD1 (6 bases). V dropped 4 bases and J dropped 4 bases, with 17 bases sitting between them. This CDR3 has 15 amino acids. CDR1 is MNHEY and CDR2 is SMNVEV in the germline V gene (reference sequence). CDR3 bases: TGTGCCAGCAGTTCACAGGGATCAAGGAGATACGAGCAGTACTTC. Translated, it gives CASSSQGSRRYEQYF.

The V gene is TRBV6-5, the J gene TRBJ2-3, with 9 bases matching TRBD2. The CDR3 contains 13 residues. The germline V gene has CDR1 MNHEY and CDR2 SVGAGI. Losses at the gene ends were 7 bases for V and 3 bases for J; bases not matched to a gene: 2. The CDR3 loop reads CASTLAGTDTQYF. CDR3 sequence (DNA): TGTGCCAGCACCCTAGCGGGAACAGATACGCAGTATTTT.

This chain joins TRBV9 and TRBJ2-7; maybe TRBD2 (5 bases). Trimming stripped 0 bases from V and 5 bases from J, with 15 bases between. CDR1 is SGDLS, CDR2 YYNGEE, per germline. This CDR3 is 15 amino acids long. The CDR3, as DNA: TGTGCCAGCAGCGTAGGAGGGAGCCTCCGCGACGAGCAGTACTTC. Translating it yields CASSVGGSLRDEQYF.

The rearrangement joins TRBV7-6 to TRBJ2-3; TRBD2 is a possible D gene (5 bases). The CDR3 contains 20 residues. Trimming cost V 5 bases and J 7 bases, with 34 bases left between them. The germline gives CDR1 SGHVS, CDR2 FNYEAQ. The CDR3 DNA reads TGTGCCAGCAGCGACCCCCGTGCACCCTCGGGGAGAGGTAAAATGAATACGCAGTATTTT. This translates into CASSDPRAPSGRGKMNTQYF.

The V and J genes are TRBV30 and TRBJ1-5; TRBD1 might be the D (6 bases). The CDR3 length is 15 residues. V lost 3 bases and J 4 bases, leaving 16 bases between the germline ends. Germline values: CDR1 GTSNPN, CDR2 SVGIG (reference sequence). The CDR3 loop is CAWSQQGFGNQPQHF. In nucleotides, the CDR3 is TGTGCCTGGAGCCAACAGGGCTTCGGAAATCAGCCCCAGCATTTT.

This sequence joins TRBV27 and TRBJ1-2, with D maybe TRBD1 (5 bases). The germline CDR1 and CDR2 sequences are MNHEY and SMNVEV (reference sequence). V gave up 3 bases and J gave up 4 bases, with 15 bases separating them. The CDR3 covers 15 residues. The CDR3 DNA reads as TGTGCCAGCAGTTTTAGTTTGGGGGATCGCTATGGCTACACCTTC. This gives the protein CASSFSLGDRYGYTF.

The rearrangement joins TRBV27 to TRBJ2-5; 9 nucleotides line up with TRBD2. From germline, CDR1 is MNHEY and CDR2 SMNVEV (reference sequence). This CDR3 has 14 amino acids. V shed 3 bases, J shed 3 bases, and the junction held 2 bases outside the gene matches. The DNA of the CDR3 is TGTGCCAGCAGTTTTGCGGGAGGGGAAGAGACCCAGTACTTC. Protein product: CASSFAGGEETQYF.

This chain links TRBV7-9 with TRBJ2-7; D is uncertain. With 3 bases removed from V and 7 bases from J, the gap between germline ends came to 16 bases. The germline V gene has CDR1 SEHNR and CDR2 FQNEAQ (reference sequence). The CDR3 is 14 residues long. The CDR3 loop is CASSFVITTKEQYF. The DNA of the CDR3 is TGTGCCAGCAGCTTTGTGATAACTACGAAGGAGCAGTACTTC.

Regarding this clone: Other DNA sequences in the sample encode the same CDR3. The chain has TRBV28 and TRBJ2-1; no reliable D call. From germline, CDR1 is MDHEN and CDR2 SYDVKM. Trimming took 9 bases from V and 1 from J, leaving 1 base between them. The CDR3 runs to 10 residues. The CDR3: CASSYNEQFF. The CDR3 DNA reads TGTGCCAGTTCCTACAATGAGCAGTTCTTC.

This rearrangement joins TRBV9 to TRBJ1-3, with D maybe TRBD1 (6 bases). There are 15 residues in the CDR3. Per germline, CDR1 SGDLS and CDR2 YYNGEE. The ends were cut back, 5 bases at V and 3 bases at J, with 15 bases in the middle. Here the CDR3 reads CASSVGTGRGNTIYF. The CDR3 region has the DNA TGTGCCAGCAGTGTGGGTACAGGGCGTGGAAACACCATATATTTT.

This chain links TRBV9 with TRBJ2-3, with a tentative D call TRBD2 (6 bases). Trimming removed 7 bases from V and 2 bases from J, with 14 bases in between. The germline V gene encodes CDR1 SGDLS and CDR2 YYNGEE. This CDR3 comprises 14 residues. CDR3 amino acids: CASSPSGSTDTQYF. The CDR3 nucleotides are TGTGCCAGCTCTCCCAGCGGGTCCACAGATACGCAGTATTTT.